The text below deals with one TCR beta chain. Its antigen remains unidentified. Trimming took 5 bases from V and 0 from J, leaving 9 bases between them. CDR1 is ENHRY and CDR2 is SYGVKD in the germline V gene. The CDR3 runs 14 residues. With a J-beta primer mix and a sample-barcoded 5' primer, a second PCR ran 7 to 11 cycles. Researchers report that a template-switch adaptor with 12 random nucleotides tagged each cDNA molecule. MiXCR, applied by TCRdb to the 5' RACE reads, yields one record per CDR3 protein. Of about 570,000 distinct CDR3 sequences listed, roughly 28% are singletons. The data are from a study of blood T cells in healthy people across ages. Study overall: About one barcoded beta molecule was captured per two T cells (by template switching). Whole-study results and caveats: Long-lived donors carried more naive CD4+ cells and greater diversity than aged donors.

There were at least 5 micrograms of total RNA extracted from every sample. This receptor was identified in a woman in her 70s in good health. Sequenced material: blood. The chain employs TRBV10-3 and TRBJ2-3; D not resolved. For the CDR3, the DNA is TGTGCCATCAGTCCTCGATCTAGCACAGATACGCAGTATTTT. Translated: CAISPRSSTDTQYF.